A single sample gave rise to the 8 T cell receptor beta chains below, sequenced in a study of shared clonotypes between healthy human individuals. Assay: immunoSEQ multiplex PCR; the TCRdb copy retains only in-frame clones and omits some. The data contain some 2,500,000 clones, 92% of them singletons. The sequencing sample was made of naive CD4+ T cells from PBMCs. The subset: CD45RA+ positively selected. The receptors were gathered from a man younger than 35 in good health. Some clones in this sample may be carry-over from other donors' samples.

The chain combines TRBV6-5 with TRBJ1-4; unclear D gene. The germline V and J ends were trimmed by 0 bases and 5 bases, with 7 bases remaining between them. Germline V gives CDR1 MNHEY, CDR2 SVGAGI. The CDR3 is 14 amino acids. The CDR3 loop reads CASSYSFRNEKLFF. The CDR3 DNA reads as TGTGCCAGCAGTTACTCATTCCGGAATGAAAAACTGTTTTTT.

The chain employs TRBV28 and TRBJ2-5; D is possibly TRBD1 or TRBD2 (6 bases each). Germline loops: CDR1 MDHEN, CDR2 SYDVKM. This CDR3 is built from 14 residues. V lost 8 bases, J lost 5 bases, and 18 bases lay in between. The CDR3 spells CASSRAGGRETQYF. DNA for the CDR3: TGTGCCAGCTCGAGGGCCGGGGGCCGGGAGACCCAGTACTTC.

CDR3 in DNA: TGCAGTGCCCCGGGGGGCAATGAGCAGTTCTTC. This translates into CSAPGGNEQFF. The chain joins TRBV20-1 to TRBJ2-1; 7 nucleotides line up with TRBD2. This CDR3 region has 11 residues. The ends lost 6 bases at V and 6 bases at J; junction bases unmatched: 2. CDR1 is DFQATT, CDR2 SNEGSKA, per germline (reference sequence).

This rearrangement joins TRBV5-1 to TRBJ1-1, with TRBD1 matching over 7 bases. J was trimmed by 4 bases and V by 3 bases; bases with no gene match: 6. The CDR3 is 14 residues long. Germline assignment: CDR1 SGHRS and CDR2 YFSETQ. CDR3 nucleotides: TGCGCCAGCAGCTCCCAGGGGGGGACCACTGAAGCTTTCTTT. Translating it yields CASSSQGGTTEAFF.

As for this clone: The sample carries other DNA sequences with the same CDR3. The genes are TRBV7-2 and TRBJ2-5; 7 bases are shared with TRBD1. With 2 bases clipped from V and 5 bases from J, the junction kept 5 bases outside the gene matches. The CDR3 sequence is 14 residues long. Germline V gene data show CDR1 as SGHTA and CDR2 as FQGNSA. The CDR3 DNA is TGTGCCAGCAGCTTACGCACAGGGGTGGAGACCCAGTACTTC. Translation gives CASSLRTGVETQYF.

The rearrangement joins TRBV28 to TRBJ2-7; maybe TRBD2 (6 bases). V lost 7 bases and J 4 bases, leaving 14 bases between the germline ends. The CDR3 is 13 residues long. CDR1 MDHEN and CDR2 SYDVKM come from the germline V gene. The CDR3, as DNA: TGTGCCAGCACCCAGCCGGGGAGGTACGAGCAGTACTTC. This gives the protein CASTQPGRYEQYF. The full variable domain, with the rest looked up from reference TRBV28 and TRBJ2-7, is DVKVTQSSRYLVKRTGEKVFLECVQDMDHENMFWYRQDPGLGLRLIYFSYDVKMKEKGDIPEGYSVSREKKERFSLILESASTNQTSMYLCASTQPGRYEQYFGPGTRLTVT.

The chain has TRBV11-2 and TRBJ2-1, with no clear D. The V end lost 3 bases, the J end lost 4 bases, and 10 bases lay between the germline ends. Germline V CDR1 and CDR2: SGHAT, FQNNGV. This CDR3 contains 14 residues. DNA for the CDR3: TGTGCCAGCAGCTTTACCATTTCGTACAATGAGCAGTTCTTC. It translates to CASSFTISYNEQFF.

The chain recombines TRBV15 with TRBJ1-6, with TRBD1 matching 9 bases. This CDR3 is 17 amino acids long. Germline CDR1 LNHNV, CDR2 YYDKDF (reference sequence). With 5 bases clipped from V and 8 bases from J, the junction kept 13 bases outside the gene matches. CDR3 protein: CATSGRQGVMRDSPLHF. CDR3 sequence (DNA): TGTGCCACCAGCGGCAGACAGGGGGTGATGCGGGATTCACCCCTCCACTTT.